This entry concerns a single T cell receptor beta chain. CDR1 and CDR2 from the germline V gene are SGHNT and YYREEE (reference sequence). The length of the CDR3 is 18 residues. J lost 0 bases, V lost 4 bases, and 5 bases had no gene match. The sample is drawn from a study of radiotherapy plus CTLA-4 blockade in lung cancer. Data came from immunoSEQ multiplex PCR; TCRdb stores just in-frame clones and leaves some out. Of over 50,000 clones in the sample, 70% to 85% were seen once. The chain combines TRBV5-4 with TRBJ2-1; 15 bases line up with TRBD2. This receptor was identified in a human donor with non-small cell lung cancer who had a complete response to radiotherapy plus ipilimumab. This material consisted of peripheral blood, taken from a patient treated with radiotherapy plus ipilimumab. The CDR3 loop reads CASSPGTSGRYSYNEQFF. For the CDR3, the DNA is TGTGCCAGCAGCCCTGGGACTAGCGGGAGGTACTCCTACAATGAGCAGTTCTTC.